This TCR beta chain emerged from a study of regulatory T cells in long-lasting Graves disease. Findings and caveats of the study: TCR diversity was lower in persistent Graves' patients than in newly diagnosed ones.

CDR3 length: 13 amino acids. Trimming cost V 7 bases and J 0 bases, with 9 bases left between them. Germline assignment: CDR1 DFQATT and CDR2 SNEGSKA (reference sequence). This clonotype was counted only a few times. Its specificity is not known. TCR beta libraries were built with iRepertoire HTBI primers and Arm-PCR of CDR3 regions. TCRdb passed the multiplex PCR reads through MiXCR, listing each CDR3 protein once. The data hold around 430,000 distinct CDR3 sequences, with less than 25% observed a single time. Documented time point: persistent/refractory GD, antithyroid drugs over 5 years with positive TRAb. Generation of the TCR library employed RNA extracted from PBMCs.

The material was peripheral blood mononuclear cells (PBMCs), obtained when the disease was refractory, from a patient treated with antithyroid drugs. The chain employs TRBV20-1 and TRBJ1-4, with D perhaps TRBD1 (6 bases). The TCR was taken from a female donor with Graves disease. CDR3 nucleotides: TGCAGTGGACGACAGGCAACTAATGAAAAACTGTTTTTT. It specifies CSGRQATNEKLFF.